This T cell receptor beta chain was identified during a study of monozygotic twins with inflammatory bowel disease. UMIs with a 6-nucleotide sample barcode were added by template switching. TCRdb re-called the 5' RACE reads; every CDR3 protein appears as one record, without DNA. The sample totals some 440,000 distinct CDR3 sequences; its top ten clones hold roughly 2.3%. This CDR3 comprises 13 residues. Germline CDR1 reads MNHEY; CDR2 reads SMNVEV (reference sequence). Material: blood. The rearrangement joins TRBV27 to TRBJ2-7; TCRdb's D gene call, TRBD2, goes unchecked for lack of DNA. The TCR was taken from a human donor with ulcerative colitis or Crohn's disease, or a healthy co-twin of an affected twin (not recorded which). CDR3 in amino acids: CASRTTASYEQYF.